This TCR beta chain was retrieved from a study of blood T cell repertoires in COVID-19 (dated by TCRdb to about 2020). In the study overall: Samples covering the acute and convalescent phases of COVID-19 were provided by collaborators in the United States, Italy and Spain. Nearly every sample came with metadata listing a de-identified subject ID, COVID-19 status, age in years and sex. The samples were drawn from two sources: the first 160 participants of the ongoing ImmuneRACE study, and approximately 1,300 subjects contributed by 6 global collaborators. HLA class I and class II types, where available, came from metadata supplied by the sample provider rather than from assay-based typing. The material from the prospective study consisted of cDNA or gDNA derived from T cells, B-cell-depleted T cells, or PBMCs. The repertoires were made available in a free public database intended to serve as a resource for research on the immune response to SARS-CoV-2. The dataset comprised deeply sampled blood TCRbeta repertoires from subjects exposed to, actively infected with, or recovered from COVID-19. Study-wide conclusions, independent of this receptor: The amount of clinical and demographic metadata varied by source and participant and was provided uncurated.

Concerning this clone itself: Its recognized antigen is unknown. No base qualities exist here, and no much larger clone lies one base off it.

V drops 3 bases and J drops 7 bases, leaving 13 bases in between. The CDR3 starts with the cysteine, ends with the phenylalanine, and has 15 residues. CDR3 DNA only is kept here, 45 bases in frame from base 1. Looking up the germline V gene yields CDR1 SGHVS and CDR2 FQNEAQ. TCRbeta CDR3 regions were amplified from genomic DNA using the immunoSEQ Assay, a bias-controlled multiplex PCR. The paper's data handling went like this. Nucleated cell counts per sample were estimated from amplification of reference gene primers within the assay. Sequence reads were collapsed and filtered to measure the absolute abundance of every unique TCRbeta CDR3 rearrangement. Productive Simpson clonality was computed per sample as the square root of Simpson's diversity index over productive rearrangements. The table was pulled from immuneACCESS by TCRdb, which kept in-frame rearrangements only. Such tables lose some clones; where checked, under half of the loss comes from unresolved V genes, and the rest has no known cause. D and trimming were read from the DNA, whereas the V and J calls and clone size are those reported in that table. The sample table records approximately 150,000 clones; about 88% of these occur just once. Of the sample, approximately 2.5% is held by the ten largest clones.

Collaborating institutions collected whole blood in K2EDTA tubes following their own protocols. For TCRbeta analysis, collaborators shipped samples in one of three forms: frozen whole blood, isolated PBMCs, or DNA extracted from either of those sample types. Sequencing was performed on peripheral blood. The receptor chain draws on TRBV7-8 and TRBJ1-6; D gene: possibly TRBD1, on 5 matching bases. The origin of this receptor is a human donor with acute or convalescent COVID-19. The donor label of this sample is uncertain. The CDR3 sequence is CASSLGRVLNSPLHF. The nucleotide sequence reads as follows: TGTGCCAGCAGCTTGGGCAGGGTCCTCAATTCACCCCTCCACTTT.